One sample yielded the 6 T cell receptor beta chains listed below, sequenced in a study of shared clonotypes between healthy human individuals. Sequenced by immunoSEQ multiplex PCR; TCRdb stores in-frame clones only, minus some. Among approximately 480,000 clones, about three quarters were seen once, and the ten largest hold about an eighth. Sequenced: PBMCs. Source of these receptors: a middle-aged woman in good health. Some clones in this sample may be carry-over from other donors' samples.

The chain joins TRBV6-5 to TRBJ2-5; TRBD1 matches 8 bases. Near its end, the DNA agrees better with TRBJ2-7, so the J call may be wrong. CDR1 is MNHEY and CDR2 is SVGAGI in the germline V gene. The CDR3 loop spans 14 amino acids. The CDR3 sequence is CASTMGQVPYEQYF. In DNA form, the CDR3 reads TGTGCCAGCACAATGGGACAGGTACCCTACGAGCAGTACTTC.

The chain couples TRBV30 to TRBJ2-6; D is unclear. The CDR3 runs to 13 residues. Germline CDR1 and CDR2: GTSNPN and SVGIG (reference sequence). V gave up 3 bases and J gave up 0 bases, with 3 bases separating them. The CDR3 spells CAWRTSGANVLTF. DNA of the CDR3: TGTGCCTGGAGGACCTCTGGGGCCAACGTCCTGACTTTC.

The CDR3 spells CASSLIGGQGGQPQHF. CDR3 bases: TGTGCCAGCAGCTTAATAGGAGGACAGGGCGGTCAGCCCCAGCATTTT. The chain has TRBV7-9 and TRBJ1-5; 8 positions match TRBD1. The CDR3 spans 16 residues. Germline assignment: CDR1 SEHNR and CDR2 FQNEAQ (reference sequence). The V gene end was trimmed by 2 bases and the J gene end by 6 bases; junction bases not matched to a gene: 9.

The rearrangement links TRBV7-9 to TRBJ1-2, with D hard to call. Between the trimmed V and J ends, which lost 1 base and 4 bases, there was a span of 7 bases. Germline V gives CDR1 SEHNR, CDR2 FQNEAQ (reference sequence). The CDR3 extends over 13 amino acids. CDR3 DNA: TGTGCCAGCAGCTTAGTTCCCGCCTATGGCTACACCTTC. Protein: CASSLVPAYGYTF.

The chain links TRBV30 to TRBJ2-7; D is unclear. There are 12 residues in the CDR3. Trimming pared 3 bases from V and 2 bases from J, leaving 8 bases between. CDR1 is GTSNPN and CDR2 is SVGIG in the germline V gene (reference sequence). CDR3 protein: CAWRDTPYEQYF. The CDR3 DNA follows: TGTGCCTGGAGAGACACACCCTACGAGCAGTACTTC. The full variable domain, its missing parts supplied by reference TRBV30 and TRBJ2-7, is SQTIHQWPATLVQPVGSPLSLECTVEGTSNPNLYWYRQAAGRGLQLLFYSVGIGQISSEVPQNLSASRPQDRQFILSSKKLLLSDSGFYLCAWRDTPYEQYFGPGTRLTVT.

V and J are TRBV19 and TRBJ2-4; D may be TRBD2 (5 bases). From germline, CDR1 is LNHDA and CDR2 SQIVND (reference sequence). The ends were cut back, 5 bases at V and 0 bases at J, with 14 bases in the middle. This CDR3 comprises 16 residues. The CDR3 region is CASSLQSGSAKNIQYF. In DNA, the CDR3 is TGTGCCAGTAGTCTCCAGTCGGGATCAGCCAAAAACATTCAGTACTTC.